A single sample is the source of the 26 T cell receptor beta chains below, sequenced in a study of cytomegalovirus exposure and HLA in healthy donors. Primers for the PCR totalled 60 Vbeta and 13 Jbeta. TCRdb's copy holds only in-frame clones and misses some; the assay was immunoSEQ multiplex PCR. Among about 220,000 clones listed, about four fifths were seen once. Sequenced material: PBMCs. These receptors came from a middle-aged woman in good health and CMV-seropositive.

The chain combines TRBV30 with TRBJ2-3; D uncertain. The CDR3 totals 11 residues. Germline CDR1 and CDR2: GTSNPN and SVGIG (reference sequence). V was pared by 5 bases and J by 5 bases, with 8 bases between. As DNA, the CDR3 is TGTGCCTGGTTAATTGTAGATACGCAGTATTTT. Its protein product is CAWLIVDTQYF.

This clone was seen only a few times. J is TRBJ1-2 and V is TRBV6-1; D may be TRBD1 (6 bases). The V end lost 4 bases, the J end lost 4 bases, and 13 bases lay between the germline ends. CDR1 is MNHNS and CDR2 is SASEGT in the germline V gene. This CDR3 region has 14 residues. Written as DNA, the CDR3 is TGTGCCAGCAGTGCAGGGGCTTTCAGCTATGGCTACACCTTC. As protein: CASSAGAFSYGYTF.

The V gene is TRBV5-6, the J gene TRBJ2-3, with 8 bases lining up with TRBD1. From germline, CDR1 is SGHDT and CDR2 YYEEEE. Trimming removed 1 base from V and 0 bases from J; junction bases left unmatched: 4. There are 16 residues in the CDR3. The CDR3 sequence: CASSLMTGESTDTQYF. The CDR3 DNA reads TGTGCCAGCAGCTTGATGACAGGGGAGAGCACAGATACGCAGTATTTT.

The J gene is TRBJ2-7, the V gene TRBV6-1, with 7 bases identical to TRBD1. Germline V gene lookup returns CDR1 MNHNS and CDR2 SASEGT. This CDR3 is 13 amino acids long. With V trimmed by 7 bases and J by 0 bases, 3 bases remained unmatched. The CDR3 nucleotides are TGTGCCAGCATAGACAGGGCCTCCTACGAGCAGTACTTC. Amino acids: CASIDRASYEQYF.

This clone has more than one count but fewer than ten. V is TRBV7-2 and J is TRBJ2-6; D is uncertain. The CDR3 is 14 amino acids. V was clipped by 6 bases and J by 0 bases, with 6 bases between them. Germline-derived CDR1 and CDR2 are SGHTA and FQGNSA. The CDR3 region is CASSGSSGANVLTF. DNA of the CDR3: TGTGCCAGCAGTGGTAGCTCTGGGGCCAACGTCCTGACTTTC.

The DNA for the CDR3 is TGTGCCAGCAGCCAAGCAGCTAGCGGGGGCTACGAGCAGTACTTC. It translates to CASSQAASGGYEQYF. The chain employs TRBV4-2 and TRBJ2-7, with 10 bases lining up with TRBD2. V dropped 1 base and J dropped 3; count of bases not matched to a gene: 3. The CDR3 contains 15 residues. The V gene's germline CDR1 is LGHNA and CDR2 YNFKEQ.

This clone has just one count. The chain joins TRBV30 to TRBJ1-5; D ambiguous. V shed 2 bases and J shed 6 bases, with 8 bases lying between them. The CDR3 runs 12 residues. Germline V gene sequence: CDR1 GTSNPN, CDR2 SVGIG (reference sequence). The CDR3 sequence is CAWSSGIQPQHF. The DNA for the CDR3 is TGTGCCTGGAGTTCCGGGATTCAGCCCCAGCATTTT.

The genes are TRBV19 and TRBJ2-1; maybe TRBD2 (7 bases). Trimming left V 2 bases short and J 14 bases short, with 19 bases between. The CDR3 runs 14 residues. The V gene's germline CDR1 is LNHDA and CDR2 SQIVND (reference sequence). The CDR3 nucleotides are TGTGCCAGTAGTATACAGGGGTCAAGCGGGGACAAGTTCTTC. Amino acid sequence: CASSIQGSSGDKFF.

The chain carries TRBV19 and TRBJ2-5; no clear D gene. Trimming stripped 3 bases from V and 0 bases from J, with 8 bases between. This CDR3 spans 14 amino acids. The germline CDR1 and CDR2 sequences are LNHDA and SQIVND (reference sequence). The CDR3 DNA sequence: TGTGCCAGTAGTATTCGCACAGACCAAGAGACCCAGTACTTC. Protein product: CASSIRTDQETQYF.

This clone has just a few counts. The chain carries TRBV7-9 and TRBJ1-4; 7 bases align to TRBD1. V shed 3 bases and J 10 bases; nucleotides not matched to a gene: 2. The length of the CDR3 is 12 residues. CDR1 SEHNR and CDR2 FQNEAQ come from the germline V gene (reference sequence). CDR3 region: CASSLDRIKLFF. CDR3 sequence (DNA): TGTGCCAGCAGCTTGGACAGGATAAAACTGTTTTTT.

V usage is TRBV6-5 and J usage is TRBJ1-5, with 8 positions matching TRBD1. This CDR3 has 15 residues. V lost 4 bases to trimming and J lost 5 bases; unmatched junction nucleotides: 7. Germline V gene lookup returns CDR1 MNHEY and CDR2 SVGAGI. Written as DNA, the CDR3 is TGTGCCAGCAGTTTGACTCAGGGGGCGCATCAGCCCCAGCATTTT. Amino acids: CASSLTQGAHQPQHF.

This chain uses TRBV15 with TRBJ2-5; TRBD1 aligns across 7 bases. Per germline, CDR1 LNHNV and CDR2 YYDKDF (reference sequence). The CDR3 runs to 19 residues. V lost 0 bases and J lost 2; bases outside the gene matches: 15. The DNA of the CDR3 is TGTGCCACCAGCAGAGATCTACCGGCAGGGGGTCTTGGGCAAGAGACCCAGTACTTC. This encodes CATSRDLPAGGLGQETQYF.

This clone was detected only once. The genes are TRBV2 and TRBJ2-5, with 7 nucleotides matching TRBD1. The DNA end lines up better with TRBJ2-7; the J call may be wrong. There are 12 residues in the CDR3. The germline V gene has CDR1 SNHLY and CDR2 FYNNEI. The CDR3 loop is CASKGQSYEQYF. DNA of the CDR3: TGTGCCAGCAAGGGACAGTCCTACGAGCAGTACTTC.

The DNA for the CDR3 is TGTGCCAGCAGCTTAACGCTAGCGGGAGTGTCTGAGCAGTACTTC. Its translation is CASSLTLAGVSEQYF. This chain joins TRBV7-3 and TRBJ2-7, with TRBD2 matching 10 bases. This CDR3 is 15 amino acids long. Looked up from germline, CDR1 is SGHTA and CDR2 is FQGTGA. After removal of 0 bases from V and 7 bases from J, the junction contained 6 bases not matched to a gene.

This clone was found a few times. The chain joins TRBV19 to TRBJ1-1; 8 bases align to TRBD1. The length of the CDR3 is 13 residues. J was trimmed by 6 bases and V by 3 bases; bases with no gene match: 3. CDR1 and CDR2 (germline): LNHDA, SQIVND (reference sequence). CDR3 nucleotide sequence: TGTGCCAGTAGTATGTCGACAGGGGCTGAAGCTTTCTTT. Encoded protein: CASSMSTGAEAFF.

The CDR3 DNA sequence: TGTGCCAGCAGCTTAAGACAGGGTAACACTGAAGCTTTCTTT. Residues: CASSLRQGNTEAFF. The chain couples TRBV7-9 to TRBJ1-1; TRBD1 agrees at 7 bases. With 2 bases clipped from V and 2 bases from J, the junction kept 2 bases outside the gene matches. Germline V gene lookup returns CDR1 SEHNR and CDR2 FQNEAQ (reference sequence). The CDR3 has 14 amino acids.

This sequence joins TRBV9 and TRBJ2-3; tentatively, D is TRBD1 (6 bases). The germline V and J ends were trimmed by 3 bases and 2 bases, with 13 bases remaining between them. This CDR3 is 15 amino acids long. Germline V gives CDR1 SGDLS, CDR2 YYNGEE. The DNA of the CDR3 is TGTGCCAGCAGCGCTCAGGGGCACAACACAGATACGCAGTATTTT. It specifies CASSAQGHNTDTQYF.

CDR3 sequence: CASSMDNGNQPQHF. The CDR3 coding sequence is TGTGCCAGTAGTATGGACAACGGGAATCAGCCCCAGCATTTT. This chain links TRBV19 with TRBJ1-5; D is possibly TRBD1 (5 bases). V shed 3 bases and J shed 4 bases, with 10 bases lying between them. CDR1 LNHDA and CDR2 SQIVND come from the germline V gene (reference sequence). CDR3 size: 14 residues.

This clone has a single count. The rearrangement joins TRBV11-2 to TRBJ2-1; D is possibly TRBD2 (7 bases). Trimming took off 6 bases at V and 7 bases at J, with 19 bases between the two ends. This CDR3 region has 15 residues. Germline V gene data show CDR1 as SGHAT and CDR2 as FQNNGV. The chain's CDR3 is CASSLRGAGANEQFF. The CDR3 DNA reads TGTGCCAGCAGTCTTCGGGGGGCGGGGGCAAATGAGCAGTTCTTC.

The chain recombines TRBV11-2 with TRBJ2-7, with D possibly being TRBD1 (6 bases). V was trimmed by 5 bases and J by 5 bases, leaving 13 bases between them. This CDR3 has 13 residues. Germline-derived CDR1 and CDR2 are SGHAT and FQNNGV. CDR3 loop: CASSTQGPHEQYF. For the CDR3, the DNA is TGTGCCAGCAGCACACAGGGACCGCACGAGCAGTACTTC. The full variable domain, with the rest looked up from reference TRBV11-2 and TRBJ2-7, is EAGVAQSPRYKIIEKRQSVAFWCNPISGHATLYWYQQILGQGPKLLIQFQNNGVVDDSQLPKDRFSAERLKGVDSTLKIQPAKLEDSAVYLCASSTQGPHEQYFGPGTRLTVT.

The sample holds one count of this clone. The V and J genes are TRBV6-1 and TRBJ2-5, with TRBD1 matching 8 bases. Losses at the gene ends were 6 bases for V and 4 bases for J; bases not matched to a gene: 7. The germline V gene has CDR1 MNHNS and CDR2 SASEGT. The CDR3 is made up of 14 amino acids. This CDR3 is CASSRTGITETQYF. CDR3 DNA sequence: TGTGCCAGCAGCAGGACAGGGATCACAGAGACCCAGTACTTC.

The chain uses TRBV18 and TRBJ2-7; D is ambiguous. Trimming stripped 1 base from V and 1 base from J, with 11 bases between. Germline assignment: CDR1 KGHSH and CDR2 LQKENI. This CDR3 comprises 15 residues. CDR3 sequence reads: CASSPRTIRSYEQYF. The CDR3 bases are TGTGCCAGCTCACCACGAACTATTAGATCCTACGAGCAGTACTTC.

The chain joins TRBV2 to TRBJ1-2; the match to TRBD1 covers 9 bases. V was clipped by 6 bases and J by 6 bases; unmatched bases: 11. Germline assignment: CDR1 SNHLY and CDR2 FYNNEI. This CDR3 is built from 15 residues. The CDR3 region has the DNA TGTGCCAGCAGGGGCTTACAGGGGGCATCGGATGGCTACACCTTC. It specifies CASRGLQGASDGYTF.

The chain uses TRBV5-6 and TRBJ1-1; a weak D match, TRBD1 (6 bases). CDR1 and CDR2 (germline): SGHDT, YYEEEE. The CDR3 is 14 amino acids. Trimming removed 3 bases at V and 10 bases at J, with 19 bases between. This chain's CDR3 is CASSSTLDRLRAFF. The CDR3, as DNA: TGTGCCAGCAGCTCCACGCTGGACAGATTGAGAGCTTTCTTT. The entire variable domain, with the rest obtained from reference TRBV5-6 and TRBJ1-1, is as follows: DAGVTQSPTHLIKTRGQQVTLRCSPKSGHDTVSWYQQALGQGPQFIFQYYEEEERQRGNFPDRFSGHQFPNYSSELNVNALLLGDSALYLCASSSTLDRLRAFFGQGTRLTVV.

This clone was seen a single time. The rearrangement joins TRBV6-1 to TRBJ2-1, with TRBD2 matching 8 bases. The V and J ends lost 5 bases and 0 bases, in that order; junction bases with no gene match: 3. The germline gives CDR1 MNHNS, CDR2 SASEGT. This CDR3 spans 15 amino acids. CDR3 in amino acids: CASSIAGSSYNEQFF. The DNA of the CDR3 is TGTGCCAGCAGTATAGCGGGGAGCTCCTACAATGAGCAGTTCTTC.

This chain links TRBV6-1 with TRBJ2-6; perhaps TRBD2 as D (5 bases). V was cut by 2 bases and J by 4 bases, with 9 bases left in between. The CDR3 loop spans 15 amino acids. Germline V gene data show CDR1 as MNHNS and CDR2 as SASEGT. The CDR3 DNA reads TGTGCCAGCAGTGAAACTAGAGCGGGGGCCAACGTCCTGACTTTC. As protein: CASSETRAGANVLTF.